These T cell receptor beta chains were read from a single sample in a study of control samples from healthy donors and cancer patients. Clones were sequenced by immunoSEQ multiplex PCR, and TCRdb holds only the in-frame ones, with some missing. Seen here are 100,000 or so clones, 91% observed once, and the top ten hold approximately 1%. The sequenced material came from blood. All receptors come from a woman younger than 45 in good health. Both conserved end residues are trimmed from each CDR3.

j_gene: TRBJ1-6
v_gene: TRBV7-3
CDR3aa: ASSRDRVGSPLH

j_gene: TRBJ1-3
v_gene: TRBV10-2
CDR3aa: ASAGEGGRLSSGNTIY

j_gene: TRBJ2-3
v_gene: TRBV27
CDR3aa: ASSPGSRGTDTQY

j_gene: TRBJ2-1
v_gene: TRBV3-1/TRBV3-2
CDR3aa: ASSQDRRLWNEQF

j_gene: TRBJ1-1
v_gene: TRBV18
CDR3aa: ASSRGGQTEAF

j_gene: TRBJ1-6
v_gene: TRBV11-2
CDR3aa: ASSLNIWPLH

j_gene: TRBJ1-1
v_gene: TRBV5-1
CDR3aa: ASADYRGLLTEAF

j_gene: TRBJ1-1
v_gene: TRBV7-9
CDR3aa: ASSLLNREAF

j_gene: TRBJ1-1
v_gene: TRBV7-9
CDR3aa: ASSRDRGGAF

j_gene: TRBJ2-7
v_gene: TRBV15
CDR3aa: ATSRAPGVGDEQY

j_gene: TRBJ2-1
v_gene: TRBV15
CDR3aa: ATSRALGEQF

j_gene: TRBJ2-3
v_gene: TRBV9
CDR3aa: ASSQIGTDTQY

j_gene: TRBJ1-6
v_gene: TRBV7-8
CDR3aa: ASSDRGQDNSPLH

j_gene: TRBJ1-1
v_gene: TRBV5-1
CDR3aa: ASSLATVAGGDTEAF

j_gene: TRBJ1-6
v_gene: TRBV5-1
CDR3aa: ASSLGEVSSYNSPLH

j_gene: TRBJ2-2
v_gene: TRBV28
CDR3aa: ASSLGVTRAGELF

j_gene: TRBJ1-2
v_gene: TRBV14
CDR3aa: ASSLNSYGYT

j_gene: TRBJ1-2
v_gene: TRBV5-4
CDR3aa: ASSPGLDRGADYGYT

j_gene: TRBJ1-4
v_gene: TRBV29-1
CDR3aa: SVVREKLF

j_gene: TRBJ2-1
v_gene: TRBV24-1
CDR3aa: ATSDNRGGYEQF

j_gene: TRBJ2-1
v_gene: TRBV7-9
CDR3aa: ASSLRGLYNEQF

j_gene: TRBJ2-1
v_gene: TRBV28
CDR3aa: ATSGGFGYNEQF

j_gene: TRBJ1-6
v_gene: TRBV7-9
CDR3aa: ASSLSGGRGNNSPLH

j_gene: TRBJ1-6
v_gene: TRBV7-6
CDR3aa: ASSPSRTGLSSYNSPLH

j_gene: TRBJ2-7
v_gene: TRBV18
CDR3aa: ASSPTRATSYEQY

j_gene: TRBJ2-3
v_gene: TRBV10-1
CDR3aa: ASSESGGRTDTQY

j_gene: TRBJ2-1
v_gene: TRBV11-2
CDR3aa: ASSLDGGYNEQF

j_gene: TRBJ1-5
v_gene: TRBV5-1
CDR3aa: ASSLEGYDNQPQH

j_gene: TRBJ2-7
v_gene: TRBV5-1
CDR3aa: ASSLNQGYEQY

j_gene: TRBJ1-4
v_gene: TRBV30
CDR3aa: ACGRENNEKLF

j_gene: TRBJ2-6
v_gene: TRBV11-3
CDR3aa: ASSLKYTSGANVLT

j_gene: TRBJ1-1
v_gene: TRBV5-1
CDR3aa: ASGVVNTEAF

j_gene: TRBJ2-3
v_gene: TRBV6-5
CDR3aa: ASSYYGPSTDTQY

j_gene: TRBJ2-3
v_gene: TRBV19
CDR3aa: ASSRLASVPDTQY

j_gene: TRBJ2-7
v_gene: TRBV6-5
CDR3aa: ASRTGTYEQY

j_gene: TRBJ1-2
v_gene: TRBV18
CDR3aa: ASSPLTGDLGGYT

j_gene: TRBJ1-1
v_gene: TRBV11-2
CDR3aa: ASSLELAMNTEAF

j_gene: TRBJ1-4
v_gene: TRBV27
CDR3aa: ASSLVRDRGGKLF

j_gene: TRBJ2-5
v_gene: TRBV18
CDR3aa: ASSGGQETQY

j_gene: TRBJ1-5
v_gene: TRBV6-1
CDR3aa: ASSEVRVSNQPQH

j_gene: TRBJ2-1
v_gene: TRBV11-3
CDR3aa: ASSSQAGFEQF

j_gene: TRBJ2-1
v_gene: TRBV29-1
CDR3aa: SVEGGVAGEYNEQF

j_gene: TRBJ1-4
v_gene: TRBV6-5
CDR3aa: ASKQGADEKLF

j_gene: TRBJ1-4
v_gene: TRBV27
CDR3aa: ASSPGTGAYELF

j_gene: TRBJ1-2
v_gene: TRBV19
CDR3aa: ASSTTGGRVNYGYT